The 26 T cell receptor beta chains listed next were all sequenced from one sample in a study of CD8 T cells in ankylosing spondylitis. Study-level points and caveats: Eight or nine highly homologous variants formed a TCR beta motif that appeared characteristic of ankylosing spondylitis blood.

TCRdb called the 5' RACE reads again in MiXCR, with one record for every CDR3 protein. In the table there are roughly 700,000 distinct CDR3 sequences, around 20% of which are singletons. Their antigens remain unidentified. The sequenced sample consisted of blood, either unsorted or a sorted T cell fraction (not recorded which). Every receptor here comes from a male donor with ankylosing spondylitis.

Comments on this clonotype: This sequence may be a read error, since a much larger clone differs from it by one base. The CDR3 sequence: CASRQGGSYNEQFF. The CDR3 nucleotides read TGTGCCAGCAGGCAGGGGGGCTCCTACAATGAGCAGTTCTTC. This rearrangement joins TRBV2 to TRBJ2-1; tentatively, D is TRBD1 (7 bases). Germline values: CDR1 SNHLY, CDR2 FYNNEI. This CDR3 is 14 amino acids long. Trimming left V 6 bases short and J 0 bases short, with 9 bases between.

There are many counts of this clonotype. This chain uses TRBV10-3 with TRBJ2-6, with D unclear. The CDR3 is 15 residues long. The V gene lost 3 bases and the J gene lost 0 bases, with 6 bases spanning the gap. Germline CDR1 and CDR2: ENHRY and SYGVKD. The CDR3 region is CAISDSVSGANVLTF. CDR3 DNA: TGTGCCATCAGTGATTCGGTCTCTGGGGCCAACGTCCTGACTTTC.

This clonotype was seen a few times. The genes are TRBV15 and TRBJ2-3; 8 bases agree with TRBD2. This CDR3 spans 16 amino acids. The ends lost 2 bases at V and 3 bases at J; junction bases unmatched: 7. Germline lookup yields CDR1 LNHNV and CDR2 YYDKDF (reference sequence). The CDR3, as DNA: TGTGCCACCAGCAGAAAAGCGGGAGTGGGGACAGATACGCAGTATTTT. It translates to CATSRKAGVGTDTQYF.

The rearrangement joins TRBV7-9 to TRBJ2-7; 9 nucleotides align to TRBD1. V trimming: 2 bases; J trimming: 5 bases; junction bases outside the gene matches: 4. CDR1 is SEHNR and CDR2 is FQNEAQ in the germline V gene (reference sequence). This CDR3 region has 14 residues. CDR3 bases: TGTGCCAGCAGCTTACAACAGGGGGCCAACGAGCAGTACTTC. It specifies CASSLQQGANEQYF.

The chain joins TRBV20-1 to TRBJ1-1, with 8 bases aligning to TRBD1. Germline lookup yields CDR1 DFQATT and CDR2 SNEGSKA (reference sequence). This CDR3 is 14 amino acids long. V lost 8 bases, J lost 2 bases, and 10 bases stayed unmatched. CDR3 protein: CSFSFRGRNTEAFF. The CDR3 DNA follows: TGCAGTTTTTCGTTCAGGGGGCGAAACACTGAAGCTTTCTTT.

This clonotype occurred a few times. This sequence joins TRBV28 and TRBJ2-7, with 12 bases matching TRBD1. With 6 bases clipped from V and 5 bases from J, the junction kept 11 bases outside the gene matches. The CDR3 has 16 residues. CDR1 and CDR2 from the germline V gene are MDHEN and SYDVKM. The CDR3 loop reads CASSTSGTGGFHEQYF. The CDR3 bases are TGTGCCAGCAGCACCTCCGGGACAGGGGGCTTCCACGAGCAGTACTTC.

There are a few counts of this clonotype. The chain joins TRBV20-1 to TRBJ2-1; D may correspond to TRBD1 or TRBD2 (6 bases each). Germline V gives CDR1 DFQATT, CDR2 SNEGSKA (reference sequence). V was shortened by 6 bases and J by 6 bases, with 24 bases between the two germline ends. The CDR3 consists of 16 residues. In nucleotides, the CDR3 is TGCAGTGCCAAGAATTCGGAGGGGGTCGGTTCCAATGAGCAGTTCTTC. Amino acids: CSAKNSEGVGSNEQFF.

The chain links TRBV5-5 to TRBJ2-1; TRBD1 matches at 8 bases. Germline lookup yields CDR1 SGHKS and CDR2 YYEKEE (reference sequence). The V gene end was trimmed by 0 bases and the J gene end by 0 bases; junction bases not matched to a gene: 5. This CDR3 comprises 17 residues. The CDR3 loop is CASSLALGQASYNEQFF. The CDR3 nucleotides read TGTGCCAGCAGCTTGGCCCTGGGACAGGCCTCCTACAATGAGCAGTTCTTC.

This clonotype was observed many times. The CDR3 DNA is TGCAGTGCTAGCCCCTCTAATGAGCAGTTCTTC. This gives the protein CSASPSNEQFF. The chain couples TRBV20-1 to TRBJ2-1; no firm D call. The CDR3 is made up of 11 amino acids. The germline CDR1 and CDR2 sequences are DFQATT and SNEGSKA (reference sequence). The V end was cut by 3 bases, the J end by 7 bases, with 7 bases between.

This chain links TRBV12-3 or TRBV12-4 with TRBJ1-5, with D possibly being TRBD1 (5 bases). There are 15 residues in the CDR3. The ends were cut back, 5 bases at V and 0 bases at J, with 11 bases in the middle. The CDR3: CASSATAGSNQPQHF. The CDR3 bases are TGTGCCAGCAGTGCGACAGCAGGTAGCAATCAGCCCCAGCATTTT.

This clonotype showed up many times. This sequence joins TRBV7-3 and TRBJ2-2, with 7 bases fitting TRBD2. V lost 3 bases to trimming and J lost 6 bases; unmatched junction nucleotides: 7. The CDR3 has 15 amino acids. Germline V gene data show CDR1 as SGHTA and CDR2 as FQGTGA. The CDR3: CASSFRPGGAGELFF. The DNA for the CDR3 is TGTGCCAGCAGCTTTCGACCTGGGGGGGCCGGGGAGCTGTTTTTT.

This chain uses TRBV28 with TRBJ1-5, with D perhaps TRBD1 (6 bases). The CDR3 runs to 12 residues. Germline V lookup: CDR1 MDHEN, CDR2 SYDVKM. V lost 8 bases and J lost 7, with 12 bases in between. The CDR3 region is CASETGSQPQHF. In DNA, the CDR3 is TGTGCCAGCGAGACAGGTTCCCAGCCCCAGCATTTT.

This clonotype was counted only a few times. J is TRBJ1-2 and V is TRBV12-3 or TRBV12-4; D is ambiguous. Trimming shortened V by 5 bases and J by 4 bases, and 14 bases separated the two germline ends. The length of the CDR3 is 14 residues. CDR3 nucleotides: TGTGCCAGCAGTCCGACCTCCTATACCTATGGCTACACCTTC. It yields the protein CASSPTSYTYGYTF.

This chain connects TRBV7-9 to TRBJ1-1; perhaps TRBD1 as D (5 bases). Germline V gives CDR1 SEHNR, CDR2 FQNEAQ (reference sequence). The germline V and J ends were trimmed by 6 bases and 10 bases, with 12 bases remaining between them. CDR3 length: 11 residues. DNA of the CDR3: TGTGCCAGCAGTTCCAGGGTTGGAGCTTTCTTT. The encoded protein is CASSSRVGAFF.

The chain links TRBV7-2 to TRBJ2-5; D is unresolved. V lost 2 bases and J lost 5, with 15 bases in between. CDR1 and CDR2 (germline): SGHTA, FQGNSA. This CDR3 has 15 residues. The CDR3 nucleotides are TGTGCCAGCAGCTTATTGGGCCCTTTGGGGGAGACCCAGTACTTC. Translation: CASSLLGPLGETQYF.

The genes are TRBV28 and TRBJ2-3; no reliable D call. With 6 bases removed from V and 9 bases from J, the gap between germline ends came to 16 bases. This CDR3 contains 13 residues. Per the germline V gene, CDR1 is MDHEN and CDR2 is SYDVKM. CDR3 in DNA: TGTGCCAGCAGCCCCGTCGGAAGAGTCACGCAGTATTTT. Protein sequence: CASSPVGRVTQYF.

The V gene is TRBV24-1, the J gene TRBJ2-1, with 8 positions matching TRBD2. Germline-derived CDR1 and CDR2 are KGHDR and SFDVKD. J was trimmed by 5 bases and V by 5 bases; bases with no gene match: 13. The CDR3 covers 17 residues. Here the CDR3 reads CATSGKTGTRDDNEQFF. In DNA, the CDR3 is TGTGCCACCAGTGGAAAAACCGGGACTAGAGACGACAATGAGCAGTTCTTC.

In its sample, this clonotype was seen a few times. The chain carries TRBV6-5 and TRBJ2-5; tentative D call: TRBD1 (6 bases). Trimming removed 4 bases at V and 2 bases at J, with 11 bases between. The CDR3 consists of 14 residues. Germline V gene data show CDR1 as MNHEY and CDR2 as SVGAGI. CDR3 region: CASSSGQFQETQYF. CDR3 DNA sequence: TGTGCCAGCAGTTCCGGACAGTTTCAAGAGACCCAGTACTTC.

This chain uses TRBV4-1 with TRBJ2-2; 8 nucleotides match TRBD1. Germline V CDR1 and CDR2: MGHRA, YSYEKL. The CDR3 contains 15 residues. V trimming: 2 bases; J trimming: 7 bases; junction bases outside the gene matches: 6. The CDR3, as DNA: TGCGCCAGCAGCCAACGACAGGGGTTAGGCGGGGAGCTGTTTTTT. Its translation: CASSQRQGLGGELFF.

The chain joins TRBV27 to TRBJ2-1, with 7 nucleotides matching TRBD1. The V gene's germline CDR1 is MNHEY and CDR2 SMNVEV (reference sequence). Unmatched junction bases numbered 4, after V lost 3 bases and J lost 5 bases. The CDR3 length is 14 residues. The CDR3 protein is CASSFRDRHNEQFF. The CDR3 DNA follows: TGTGCCAGCAGTTTCCGGGACAGACACAATGAGCAGTTCTTC.

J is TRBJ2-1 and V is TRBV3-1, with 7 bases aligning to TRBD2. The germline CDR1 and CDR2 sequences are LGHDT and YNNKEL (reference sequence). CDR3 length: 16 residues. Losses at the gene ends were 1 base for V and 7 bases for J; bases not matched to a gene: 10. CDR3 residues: CASSQGGGFGLNEQFF. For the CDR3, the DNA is TGTGCCAGCAGCCAAGGCGGGGGATTTGGCTTGAATGAGCAGTTCTTC.

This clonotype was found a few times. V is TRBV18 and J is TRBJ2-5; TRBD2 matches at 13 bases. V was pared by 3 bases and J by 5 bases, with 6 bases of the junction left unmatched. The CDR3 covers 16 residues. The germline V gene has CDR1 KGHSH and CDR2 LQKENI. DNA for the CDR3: TGTGCCAGCTCACCTAGGACTAGCGGGAGTGGCGAGACCCAGTACTTC. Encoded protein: CASSPRTSGSGETQYF.

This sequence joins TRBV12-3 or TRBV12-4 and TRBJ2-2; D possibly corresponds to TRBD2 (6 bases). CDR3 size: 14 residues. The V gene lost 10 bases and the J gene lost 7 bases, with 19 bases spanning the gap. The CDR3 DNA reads TGTGCCACCCAGAGTGGGGAGGTGGGCGGGGAGCTGTTTTTT. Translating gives CATQSGEVGGELFF.

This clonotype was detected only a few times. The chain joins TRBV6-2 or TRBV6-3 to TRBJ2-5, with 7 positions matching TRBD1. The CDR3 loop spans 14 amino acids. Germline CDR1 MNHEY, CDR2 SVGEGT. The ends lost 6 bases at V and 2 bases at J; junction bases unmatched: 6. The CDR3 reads CASSPWGQQETQYF. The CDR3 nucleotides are TGTGCCAGCAGCCCGTGGGGACAGCAAGAGACCCAGTACTTC.

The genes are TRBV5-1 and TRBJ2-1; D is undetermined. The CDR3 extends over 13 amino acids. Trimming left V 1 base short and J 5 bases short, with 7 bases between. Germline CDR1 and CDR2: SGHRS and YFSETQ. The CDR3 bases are TGCGCCAGCAGCTTGTGGCTACACAATGAGCAGTTCTTC. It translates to CASSLWLHNEQFF.

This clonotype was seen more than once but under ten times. The DNA of the CDR3 is TGTGCCAGCTCTGGGACCCAGACCCACTATGGCTACACCTTC. Protein: CASSGTQTHYGYTF. V and J are TRBV18 and TRBJ1-2; D is possibly TRBD1 (5 bases). The CDR3 runs to 14 residues. Trimming took 6 bases from V and 3 from J, leaving 14 bases between them. Per germline, CDR1 KGHSH and CDR2 LQKENI.